Listed here are 2 T cell receptor beta chains from one sample, sequenced in a study of human T cells and chemical hapten exposure. Regarding time point: healthy volunteer bleed at 2 weeks. Blood, whole and unfractionated, served as the source for total RNA extraction. TCRdb called the RACE reads again in MiXCR, with one record for every CDR3 protein. The sample yields 75,000 to 100,000 distinct CDR3 sequences, over 8% seen once. The source material was whole blood. These TCRs come from a female donor in good health. Some clones in this sample may be carry-over from other donors' samples.

This clonotype showed up just a few times. The junction differs from germline at one of its ends, possibly a read error. This sequence joins TRBV6-1 and TRBJ1-1; D unresolved. The CDR3 totals 12 residues. Germline assignment: CDR1 MNHNS and CDR2 SASEGT. The DNA for the CDR3 is TGTGCCAGCAGGGAAGGAGACACTGAAGCTTTCTTT. It codes for CASREGDTEAFF.

This clonotype was seen ten or more times. One end of the junction does not line up with germline, which may come from a read error. The chain is built from TRBV27 and TRBJ1-5; D not certain. The CDR3 spans 14 residues. CDR1 and CDR2 (germline): MNHEY, SMNVEV (reference sequence). This chain's CDR3 is CASSISGSNQPQHF. The CDR3 DNA follows: TGTGCCAGCAGTATATCCGGTTCCAATCAGCCCCAGCATTTT.